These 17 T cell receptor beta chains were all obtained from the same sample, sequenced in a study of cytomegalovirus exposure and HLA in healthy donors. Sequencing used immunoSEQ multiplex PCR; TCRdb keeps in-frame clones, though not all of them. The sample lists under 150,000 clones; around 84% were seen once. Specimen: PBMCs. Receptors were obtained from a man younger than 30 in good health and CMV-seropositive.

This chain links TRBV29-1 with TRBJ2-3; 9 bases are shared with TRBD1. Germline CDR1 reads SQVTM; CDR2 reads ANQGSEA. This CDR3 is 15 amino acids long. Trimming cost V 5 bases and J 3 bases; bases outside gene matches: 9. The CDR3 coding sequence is TGCAGCGTTCAGAGAGGACAGGGGACGACAGATACGCAGTATTTT. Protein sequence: CSVQRGQGTTDTQYF.

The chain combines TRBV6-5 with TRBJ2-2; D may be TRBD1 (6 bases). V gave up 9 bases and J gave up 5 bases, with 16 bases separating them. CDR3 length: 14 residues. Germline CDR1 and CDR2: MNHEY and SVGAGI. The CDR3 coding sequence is TGTGCCAGTCGGGACACCCAGGGGACCGGGGAGCTGTTTTTT. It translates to CASRDTQGTGELFF.

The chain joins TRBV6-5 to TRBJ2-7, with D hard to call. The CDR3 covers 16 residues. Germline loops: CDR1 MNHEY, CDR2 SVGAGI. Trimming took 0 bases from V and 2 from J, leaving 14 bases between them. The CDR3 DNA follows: TGTGCCAGCAGTTACTCGAACACACCGCCCCCCTACGAGCAGTACTTC. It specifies CASSYSNTPPPYEQYF.

CDR3 protein: CASSIVWDRGEKLFF. CDR3 coding DNA: TGTGCCAGTAGTATAGTTTGGGACAGGGGTGAAAAACTGTTTTTT. The chain is built from TRBV19 and TRBJ1-4, with TRBD1 identical over 10 bases. Germline assignment: CDR1 LNHDA and CDR2 SQIVND (reference sequence). V was clipped by 1 base and J by 7 bases; unmatched bases: 3. The CDR3 extends over 15 amino acids.

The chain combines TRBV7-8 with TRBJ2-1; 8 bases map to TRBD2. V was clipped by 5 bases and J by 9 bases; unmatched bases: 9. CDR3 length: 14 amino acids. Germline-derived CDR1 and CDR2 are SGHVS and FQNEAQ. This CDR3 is CASSTRTSSGEQFF. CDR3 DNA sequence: TGTGCCAGCAGCACCCGGACTAGCAGTGGTGAGCAGTTCTTC.

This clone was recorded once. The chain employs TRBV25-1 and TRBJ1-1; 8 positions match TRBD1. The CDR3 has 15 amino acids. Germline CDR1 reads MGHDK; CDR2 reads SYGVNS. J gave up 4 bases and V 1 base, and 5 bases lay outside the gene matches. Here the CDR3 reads CASSEWQGALTEAFF. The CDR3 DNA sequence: TGTGCCAGCAGTGAATGGCAGGGGGCTCTCACTGAAGCTTTCTTT.

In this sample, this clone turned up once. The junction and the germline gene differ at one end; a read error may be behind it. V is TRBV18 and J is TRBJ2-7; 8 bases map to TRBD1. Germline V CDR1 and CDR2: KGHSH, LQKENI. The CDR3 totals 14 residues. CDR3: CASSPSGQDNSFSF. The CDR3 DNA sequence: TGTGCCAGCTCACCGTCGGGACAGGATAATTCTTTCTCGTTC.

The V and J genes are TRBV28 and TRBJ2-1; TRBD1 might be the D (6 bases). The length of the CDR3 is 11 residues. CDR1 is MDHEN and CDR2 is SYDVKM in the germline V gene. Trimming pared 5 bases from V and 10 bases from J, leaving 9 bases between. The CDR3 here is CASSPRGEQFF. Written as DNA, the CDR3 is TGTGCCAGCAGTCCGAGGGGGGAGCAGTTCTTC.

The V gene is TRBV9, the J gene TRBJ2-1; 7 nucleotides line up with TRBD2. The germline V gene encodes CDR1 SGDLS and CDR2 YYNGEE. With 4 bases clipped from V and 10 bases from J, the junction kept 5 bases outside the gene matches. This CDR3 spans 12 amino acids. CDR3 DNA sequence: TGTGCCAGCAGCCCCATGGGGGGGGAGCAGTTCTTC. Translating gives CASSPMGGEQFF.

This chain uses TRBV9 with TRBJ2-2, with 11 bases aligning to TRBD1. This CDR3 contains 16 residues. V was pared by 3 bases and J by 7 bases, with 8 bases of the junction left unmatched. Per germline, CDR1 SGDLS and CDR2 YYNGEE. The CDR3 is CASSARDRGKIGELFF. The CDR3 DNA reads TGTGCCAGCAGCGCGAGGGACAGGGGGAAGATCGGGGAGCTGTTTTTT.

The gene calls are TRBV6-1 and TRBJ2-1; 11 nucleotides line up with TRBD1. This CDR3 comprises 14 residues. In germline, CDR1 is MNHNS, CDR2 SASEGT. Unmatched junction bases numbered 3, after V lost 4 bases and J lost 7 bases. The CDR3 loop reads CASSVGTGGNEQFF. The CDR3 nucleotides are TGTGCCAGCAGTGTCGGGACAGGGGGAAATGAGCAGTTCTTC.

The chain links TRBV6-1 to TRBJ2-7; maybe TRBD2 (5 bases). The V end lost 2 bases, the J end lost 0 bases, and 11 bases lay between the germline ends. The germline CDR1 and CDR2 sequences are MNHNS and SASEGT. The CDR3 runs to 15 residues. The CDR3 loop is CASSEMPADSYEQYF. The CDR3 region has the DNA TGTGCCAGCAGTGAAATGCCAGCGGACTCCTACGAGCAGTACTTC.

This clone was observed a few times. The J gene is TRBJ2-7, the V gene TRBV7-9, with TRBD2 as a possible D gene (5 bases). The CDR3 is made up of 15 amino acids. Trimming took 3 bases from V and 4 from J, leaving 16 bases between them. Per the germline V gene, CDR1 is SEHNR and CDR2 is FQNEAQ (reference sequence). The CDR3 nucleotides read TGTGCCAGCAGCTTGCAGAGACTAAGAACATACGAGCAGTACTTC. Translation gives CASSLQRLRTYEQYF.

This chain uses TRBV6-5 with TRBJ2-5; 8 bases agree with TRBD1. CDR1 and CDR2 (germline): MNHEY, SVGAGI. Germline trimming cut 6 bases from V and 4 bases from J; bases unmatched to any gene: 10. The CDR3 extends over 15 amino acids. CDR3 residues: CASRRTGGRRETQYF. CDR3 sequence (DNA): TGTGCCAGCAGACGTACAGGGGGACGTAGAGAGACCCAGTACTTC.

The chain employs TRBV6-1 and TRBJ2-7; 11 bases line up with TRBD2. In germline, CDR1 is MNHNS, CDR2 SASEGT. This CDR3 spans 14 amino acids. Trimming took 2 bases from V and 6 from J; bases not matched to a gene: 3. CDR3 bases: TGTGCCAGCAGTGAAACTAGCGGGAGCGGCGAGCAGTACTTC. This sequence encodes CASSETSGSGEQYF.

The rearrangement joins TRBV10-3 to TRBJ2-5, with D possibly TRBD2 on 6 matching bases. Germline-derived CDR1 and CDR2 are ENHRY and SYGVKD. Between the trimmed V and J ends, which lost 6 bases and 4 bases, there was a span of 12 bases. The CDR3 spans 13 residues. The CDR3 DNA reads TGTGCCATCAGGGGGGGAGTCGGAGAGACCCAGTACTTC. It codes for CAIRGGVGETQYF.

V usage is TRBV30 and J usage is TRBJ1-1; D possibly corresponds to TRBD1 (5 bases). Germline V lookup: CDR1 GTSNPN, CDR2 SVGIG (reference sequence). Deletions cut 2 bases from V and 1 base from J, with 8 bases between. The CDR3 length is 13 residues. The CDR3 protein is CAWSRQRNTEAFF. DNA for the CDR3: TGTGCCTGGAGTCGACAGAGGAACACTGAAGCTTTCTTT.